A single sample is the source of the 25 T cell receptor beta chains below, sequenced in a study of blood T cell repertoires in COVID-19 (dated by TCRdb to 2020 to 2022). Receptors were amplified or captured by the immunoSEQ multiplex PCR assay. Not all clones reach the TCRdb copy of this immuneACCESS table, which keeps in-frame sequences only. Checked studies attribute under half of the gap to unresolved V genes and leave the rest unexplained. The sample records more than 300,000 clones, around 84% of which are singletons. Roughly 10% of the sample comes from the top ten. The sequencing input was PBMCs or T cells enriched from blood (not recorded which). The receptors shown here come from a woman between 18 and 30 years old who had recovered from COVID-19.

The J gene is TRBJ2-2, the V gene TRBV4-1, with 9 bases that match TRBD1. The CDR3 has 19 residues. The V and J ends lost 0 bases and 2 bases, in that order; junction bases with no gene match: 10. Germline CDR1 MGHRA, CDR2 YSYEKL. The CDR3 spells CASSQDAWGTGPNTGELFF. CDR3 DNA: TGCGCCAGCAGCCAAGATGCTTGGGGGACAGGGCCTAACACCGGGGAGCTGTTTTTT.

The chain joins TRBV19 to TRBJ2-7; 8 nucleotides align to TRBD1. The CDR3 covers 14 residues. The V gene end was trimmed by 5 bases and the J gene end by 3 bases; junction bases not matched to a gene: 6. Germline V gene lookup returns CDR1 LNHDA and CDR2 SQIVND (reference sequence). CDR3 in amino acids: CASSPGQAGYEQYF. For the CDR3, the DNA is TGTGCCAGTAGTCCGGGACAGGCGGGCTACGAGCAGTACTTC.

Only one count was recorded for this clone. This chain connects TRBV12-3 or TRBV12-4 to TRBJ2-5; 8 bases align to TRBD1. This CDR3 is built from 13 residues. Losses at the gene ends were 5 bases for V and 4 bases for J; bases not matched to a gene: 3. The CDR3 DNA follows: TGTGCCAGCAGTCACGGACAGGGAGAGACCCAGTACTTC. It is translated as CASSHGQGETQYF.

The chain combines TRBV5-5 with TRBJ1-4; unclear D gene. The V gene lost 0 bases and the J gene lost 6 bases, with 9 bases spanning the gap. This CDR3 is built from 14 residues. Germline V lookup: CDR1 SGHKS, CDR2 YYEKEE (reference sequence). This CDR3 is CASSLAQADEKLFF. In DNA form, the CDR3 reads TGTGCCAGCAGCTTGGCCCAGGCTGATGAAAAACTGTTTTTT.

The chain couples TRBV6-5 to TRBJ1-1; TRBD1 is a possible D gene (5 bases). Germline values: CDR1 MNHEY, CDR2 SVGAGI. This CDR3 has 11 residues. The V gene lost 4 bases and the J gene lost 8 bases, with 8 bases spanning the gap. DNA of the CDR3: TGTGCCAGCAGTTCCTGGACAGAAGCTTTCTTT. Its translation: CASSSWTEAFF.

The CDR3 reads CSVPSGTGSFF. In DNA form, the CDR3 reads TGCAGCGTTCCCTCCGGGACAGGGTCATTCTTC. The J gene is TRBJ2-1, the V gene TRBV29-1; 9 bases are a match to TRBD1. V gave up 5 bases and J gave up 16 bases; unmatched junction bases: 9. Germline V gene lookup returns CDR1 SQVTM and CDR2 ANQGSEA. The CDR3 is 11 amino acids.

The rearrangement joins TRBV29-1 to TRBJ1-1; TRBD1 is a possible D gene (6 bases). Trimming left V 3 bases short and J 4 bases short, with 6 bases between. Germline assignment: CDR1 SQVTM and CDR2 ANQGSEA. This CDR3 has 11 residues. The CDR3 nucleotides are TGCAGCGTTGACAGGGGCACTGAAGCTTTCTTT. Residues: CSVDRGTEAFF.

This chain connects TRBV28 to TRBJ1-2; D is unresolved. Deletions cut 3 bases from V and 7 bases from J, with 15 bases between. Looked up from germline, CDR1 is MDHEN and CDR2 is SYDVKM. This CDR3 contains 14 residues. CDR3 in DNA: TGTGCCAGCAGTTTTGGGCTCCGGGAGATTGGCTACACCTTC. It encodes CASSFGLREIGYTF.

The rearrangement joins TRBV10-3 to TRBJ2-1; 10 bases align to TRBD2. The germline CDR1 and CDR2 sequences are ENHRY and SYGVKD. V dropped 2 bases and J dropped 1; count of bases not matched to a gene: 2. This CDR3 spans 16 amino acids. CDR3 bases: TGTGCCATCAGTGAGGGTAGCGGGGGGTCCTACAATGAGCAGTTCTTC. This gives the protein CAISEGSGGSYNEQFF.

The rearrangement links TRBV5-1 to TRBJ2-3; 9 nucleotides match TRBD1. Losses at the gene ends were 0 bases for V and 2 bases for J; bases not matched to a gene: 1. Looked up from germline, CDR1 is SGHRS and CDR2 is YFSETQ. The CDR3 is 15 residues long. The chain's CDR3 is CASSLGQGDTDTQYF. The CDR3, as DNA: TGCGCCAGCAGCTTGGGACAGGGGGACACAGATACGCAGTATTTT.

This sequence joins TRBV12-5 and TRBJ2-5; tentatively, D is TRBD2 (6 bases). The CDR3 consists of 15 residues. CDR1 is LGHNT and CDR2 is FRNRAP in the germline V gene. V was pared by 4 bases and J by 5 bases, with 17 bases between. The CDR3 DNA sequence: TGTGCTAGTGGTTCGGAGGGCATATCCTCTGAGACCCAGTACTTC. This encodes CASGSEGISSETQYF.

This chain links TRBV9 with TRBJ2-5; TRBD2 matches 10 bases. The CDR3 loop spans 15 amino acids. V was pared by 3 bases and J by 5 bases, with 7 bases of the junction left unmatched. Germline CDR1 reads SGDLS; CDR2 reads YYNGEE. The CDR3 spells CASSGFSGGLETQYF. In DNA, the CDR3 is TGTGCCAGCAGCGGATTTAGCGGGGGGCTGGAGACCCAGTACTTC.

This clone was observed once. The V gene is TRBV30, the J gene TRBJ1-6, with 9 positions matching TRBD1. V shed 4 bases, J shed 9 bases, and the junction held 10 bases outside the gene matches. CDR1 GTSNPN and CDR2 SVGIG come from the germline V gene (reference sequence). The CDR3 runs to 15 residues. The CDR3 sequence is CAWKITGTGSSPLHF. In DNA form, the CDR3 reads TGTGCCTGGAAAATAACCGGGACAGGGAGTTCACCCCTCCACTTT.

The table lists this clone with a few counts. J is TRBJ2-5 and V is TRBV5-1; D remains unclear. The length of the CDR3 is 14 residues. Trimming shortened V by 1 base and J by 5 bases, and 12 bases separated the two germline ends. Germline CDR1 and CDR2: SGHRS and YFSETQ. CDR3 residues: CASSLSQEWETQYF. The CDR3 bases are TGCGCCAGCAGCTTGTCCCAAGAGTGGGAGACCCAGTACTTC.

This sequence joins TRBV2 and TRBJ2-7; possible D gene TRBD1, 5 bases. Germline CDR1 reads SNHLY; CDR2 reads FYNNEI. Trimming shortened V by 7 bases and J by 4 bases, and 23 bases separated the two germline ends. CDR3 length: 16 amino acids. The chain's CDR3 is CASTPTKGLVRYEQYF. Here the CDR3 DNA reads TGTGCCAGCACGCCGACCAAGGGGTTGGTCCGGTACGAGCAGTACTTC.

This chain links TRBV5-5 with TRBJ1-5; D might be TRBD1 (6 bases). The ends were cut back, 4 bases at V and 4 bases at J, with 18 bases in the middle. Germline V gene data show CDR1 as SGHKS and CDR2 as YYEKEE (reference sequence). The CDR3 is made up of 16 amino acids. In DNA, the CDR3 is TGTGCCAGCAGCCGGAATTCTGGGGGCGGGAATCAGCCCCAGCATTTT. It codes for CASSRNSGGGNQPQHF.

The chain joins TRBV10-2 to TRBJ1-2; TRBD1 aligns across 9 bases. Germline CDR1 and CDR2: WSHSY and SAAADI. This CDR3 contains 11 residues. Trimming at V came to 8 bases and at J to 8 bases, leaving 3 bases not matched to a gene. The CDR3 DNA follows: TGCGCCAGCGGGGACAGGGACGGCTACACCTTC. This sequence encodes CASGDRDGYTF.

The chain recombines TRBV14 with TRBJ2-4; D unresolved. The length of the CDR3 is 15 residues. V was cut by 3 bases and J by 9 bases, with 18 bases left in between. Germline V gene sequence: CDR1 SGHDN, CDR2 FVKESK. CDR3 DNA: TGTGCCAGCAGCCACCTTGACAATCCGGCCGGCATTCAGTACTTC. The encoded protein is CASSHLDNPAGIQYF.

The gene calls are TRBV5-8 and TRBJ2-5; 10 positions agree with TRBD1. This CDR3 is 16 amino acids long. The germline V gene has CDR1 SGHTS and CDR2 YDEGEE. V lost 3 bases, J lost 5 bases, and 10 bases stayed unmatched. CDR3 bases: TGTGCCAGCAGCTGGCCCTCGACAGGGGGCCGGGAGACCCAGTACTTC. This encodes CASSWPSTGGRETQYF.

The chain combines TRBV6-4 with TRBJ2-3; D perhaps matches TRBD2 (6 bases). CDR1 is MRHNA, CDR2 SNTAGT, per germline. V shed 3 bases and J shed 0 bases, with 10 bases lying between them. This CDR3 region has 15 residues. CDR3 in DNA: TGTGCCAGCAGTGAAGGGACTTCTAGCACAGATACGCAGTATTTT. Translated: CASSEGTSSTDTQYF.

The V call is TRBV3-1 (or the pseudogene TRBV3-2), the J call TRBJ2-3; 9 bases align to TRBD2. This CDR3 has 15 residues. J lost 6 bases, V lost 2 bases, and 6 bases had no gene match. Germline loops: CDR1 LGHDT, CDR2 YNNKEL (reference sequence). The CDR3 DNA reads as TGTGCCAGCAGCCAACGTCTAGCGGGACTCGATACGCAGTATTTT. The encoded protein is CASSQRLAGLDTQYF.

The rearrangement joins TRBV10-2 to TRBJ1-2; 9 bases fit TRBD1. In germline, CDR1 is WSHSY, CDR2 SAAADI. V shed 4 bases and J 0 bases; nucleotides not matched to a gene: 6. The CDR3 runs to 16 residues. The CDR3 sequence: CASSGTGAIANYGYTF. The DNA of the CDR3 is TGCGCCAGCAGTGGGACAGGGGCGATAGCTAACTATGGCTACACCTTC.

This chain connects TRBV7-2 to TRBJ2-3, with 7 bases that match TRBD2. V shed 5 bases and J 1 base; nucleotides not matched to a gene: 6. The germline V gene has CDR1 SGHTA and CDR2 FQGNSA. The CDR3 sequence is 15 residues long. CDR3 DNA sequence: TGTGCCAGCAGCCTGTACGGGAGGCGCACAGATACGCAGTATTTT. Its translation: CASSLYGRRTDTQYF.

This clone was observed once. CDR3 coding DNA: TGTGCCAGCAGTTACACAGGCCCAACGGATTCACCCCTCCACTTT. Protein sequence: CASSYTGPTDSPLHF. The rearrangement joins TRBV6-5 to TRBJ1-6, with D tentatively TRBD1 (5 bases). The germline V gene has CDR1 MNHEY and CDR2 SVGAGI. The V end lost 2 bases, the J end lost 8 bases, and 13 bases lay between the germline ends. This CDR3 contains 15 residues.

The genes are TRBV7-8 and TRBJ1-1; 10 nucleotides agree with TRBD1. The CDR3 has 16 residues. Germline loops: CDR1 SGHVS, CDR2 FQNEAQ. Losses at the gene ends were 6 bases for V and 2 bases for J; bases not matched to a gene: 9. The CDR3 reads CASRLGQGLSNTEAFF. CDR3 nucleotide sequence: TGTGCCAGCAGGTTGGGACAGGGGCTATCCAACACTGAAGCTTTCTTT.